Each of the 13 T cell receptor beta chains below was sequenced from the same sample in a study of blood T cell repertoires in COVID-19. Profiling relied on immunoSEQ multiplex PCR, and the TCRdb table lists in-frame clones only, not all of them. The top ten hold more than 0.25% of the sample, which has roughly 700,000 clones, more than 80% seen once. Specimen: peripheral blood. All receptors derive from a woman aged 18-30 years with acute or convalescent COVID-19.

The gene calls are TRBV4-3 and TRBJ1-6; 9 bases align to TRBD1. With V trimmed by 1 base and J by 7 bases, 2 bases remained unmatched. The CDR3 runs to 15 residues. CDR1 is LGHNA and CDR2 is YSLEER in the germline V gene. The CDR3 loop is CASSQGDRVNSPLHF. The CDR3 DNA is TGCGCCAGCAGCCAAGGGGACAGGGTCAATTCACCCCTCCACTTT.

The V and J genes are TRBV5-6 and TRBJ1-2, with D possibly being TRBD1 (6 bases). In germline, CDR1 is SGHDT, CDR2 YYEEEE. The CDR3 runs to 14 residues. V was cut by 2 bases and J by 5 bases, with 13 bases left in between. The CDR3 coding sequence is TGTGCCAGCAGCTTCCCAGGGGAGCGGTATGGCTACACCTTC. Residues: CASSFPGERYGYTF. Full variable domain (missing parts from reference TRBV5-6 and TRBJ1-2): DAGVTQSPTHLIKTRGQQVTLRCSPKSGHDTVSWYQQALGQGPQFIFQYYEEEERQRGNFPDRFSGHQFPNYSSELNVNALLLGDSALYLCASSFPGERYGYTFGSGTRLTVV.

The CDR3 is CASTVLAGGREQFF. In DNA, the CDR3 is TGTGCCAGCACCGTACTAGCGGGGGGCCGAGAGCAGTTCTTC. This chain connects TRBV6-5 to TRBJ2-1; TRBD2 matches 12 bases. This CDR3 has 14 residues. CDR1 MNHEY and CDR2 SVGAGI come from the germline V gene. J gave up 10 bases and V 7 bases, and 8 bases lay outside the gene matches.

The chain joins TRBV2 to TRBJ1-4; D may be TRBD1 (5 bases). The CDR3 runs to 14 residues. CDR1 is SNHLY and CDR2 is FYNNEI in the germline V gene. V lost 5 bases and J 8 bases, leaving 15 bases between the germline ends. As DNA, the CDR3 is TGTGCCAGCAGTTTGTCAGGGTTTCAGGAAAAACTGTTTTTT. As protein: CASSLSGFQEKLFF.

This clone was detected only a few times. This chain uses TRBV4-3 with TRBJ1-4; TRBD1 matches 8 bases. Germline-derived CDR1 and CDR2 are LGHNA and YSLEER. The CDR3 has 16 residues. The junction had 4 bases not matched to a gene; V was cut back by 4 bases and J by 0 bases. Here the CDR3 reads CASSRTGRATNEKLFF. The DNA for the CDR3 is TGCGCCAGCAGCCGGACAGGGCGGGCAACTAATGAAAAACTGTTTTTT.

The V and J genes are TRBV14 and TRBJ1-3, with 9 bases aligning to TRBD1. Trimming cost V 5 bases and J 8 bases; bases outside gene matches: 13. This CDR3 has 16 residues. CDR1 and CDR2 from the germline V gene are SGHDN and FVKESK. CDR3 bases: TGTGCCAGCAGCTTCTACAGGGGGCCTACCCCGGACACCATATATTTT. This codes for CASSFYRGPTPDTIYF.

DNA of the CDR3: TGTGCCAGTAGTTTCCCAACGACAGGGTTCACTGAAGCTTTCTTT. This sequence encodes CASSFPTTGFTEAFF. The rearrangement links TRBV19 to TRBJ1-1, with TRBD1 matching 7 bases. The CDR3 runs 15 residues. Per the germline V gene, CDR1 is LNHDA and CDR2 is SQIVND (reference sequence). The J segment lost 4 bases and the V segment lost 5 bases, leaving 10 bases of the junction unmatched. The complete variable domain, with remaining parts taken from reference TRBV19 and TRBJ1-1, reads DGGITQSPKYLFRKEGQNVTLSCEQNLNHDAMYWYRQDPGQGLRLIYYSQIVNDFQKGDIAEGYSVSREKKESFPLTVTSAQKNPTAFYLCASSFPTTGFTEAFFGQGTRLTVV.

This clone has a single count. One end of the junction does not line up with germline, which may come from a read error. The chain links TRBV11-3 to TRBJ2-4, with D possibly TRBD1 on 6 matching bases. Germline-derived CDR1 and CDR2 are SGHNT and YENEEA. The CDR3 is 14 amino acids. CDR3 bases: TGTGCCAGCAGCTTAGATCAGAGGCAACAGGGTGAGGACTTC. It yields the protein CASSLDQRQQGEDF.

The genes are TRBV30 and TRBJ1-4; D is possibly TRBD1 (6 bases). Trimming took off 0 bases at V and 4 bases at J, with 9 bases between the two ends. CDR3 length: 14 residues. The V gene's germline CDR1 is GTSNPN and CDR2 SVGIG (reference sequence). Here the CDR3 reads CAWSVRQVNEKLFF. DNA of the CDR3: TGTGCCTGGAGTGTACGACAGGTTAATGAAAAACTGTTTTTT.

The CDR3 spells CASSRSYSEAFF. DNA for the CDR3: TGTGCCAGCAGCCGAAGTTATAGTGAAGCTTTCTTT. V and J are TRBV7-2 and TRBJ1-1; D is unresolved. The CDR3 extends over 12 amino acids. The germline V and J ends were trimmed by 5 bases and 7 bases, with 11 bases remaining between them. From germline, CDR1 is SGHTA and CDR2 FQGNSA.

The chain employs TRBV14 and TRBJ1-5, with 11 positions matching TRBD1. The CDR3 is 16 residues long. The J segment lost 5 bases and the V segment lost 1 base, leaving 4 bases of the junction unmatched. The germline V gene encodes CDR1 SGHDN and CDR2 FVKESK. The CDR3, as DNA: TGTGCCAGCAGCCAAGGGGGGACAGGGGGTGATCAGCCCCAGCATTTT. This gives the protein CASSQGGTGGDQPQHF.

This clone was seen a single time. CDR3 nucleotide sequence: TGTGCCACCAGTGTTAACAGGGTAAACGGGGAGCTGTTTTTT. This encodes CATSVNRVNGELFF. This chain links TRBV24-1 with TRBJ2-2; weak D call: TRBD1 (6 bases). There are 14 residues in the CDR3. The germline V gene has CDR1 KGHDR and CDR2 SFDVKD. Between the trimmed V and J ends, which lost 5 bases and 7 bases, there was a span of 13 bases.

This chain links TRBV7-9 with TRBJ1-4, with 9 bases fitting TRBD1. The V gene end was trimmed by 1 base and the J gene end by 8 bases; junction bases not matched to a gene: 8. The CDR3 has 16 residues. CDR1 is SEHNR and CDR2 is FQNEAQ in the germline V gene (reference sequence). This CDR3 reads CASSLGRDRVKEKLFF. The CDR3 nucleotides read TGTGCCAGCAGCTTAGGACGGGACAGGGTGAAGGAAAAACTGTTTTTT.